This T cell receptor beta chain was sequenced in a study of cytomegalovirus exposure and HLA in healthy donors. As for the study in general: Caucasian-associated ancestry cluster membership applied to approximately 84% of around 400 genotyped donors. Findings and caveats of the study: In most subjects, TCR beta sequences reportedly gave accurate predictions of HLA-A and HLA-B alleles.

CDR3 length: 15 amino acids. The germline V and J ends were trimmed by 5 bases and 2 bases, with 18 bases remaining between them. Per germline, CDR1 SQVTM and CDR2 ANQGSEA. Turning to this clone: Antigen unknown.

The PCR was carried out with 60 Vbeta primers and 13 Jbeta primers. In the study's own analysis: Later reanalysis found 80 million or so unique TCR beta chains, some 10 million of them shared. The table came from immunoSEQ multiplex PCR; TCRdb's copy has only in-frame clones and leaves some out. Clone size and the V and J calls come from that table; the DNA yielded D and trimming. The sample lists 160,000 or so clones; around 77% were seen once. The sequencing input was PBMCs. This chain connects TRBV29-1 to TRBJ1-2; no clear D. This clonotype originated in a man aged 60 to 75 in good health and CMV-seronegative. CDR3: CSVTVIRRRNYGYTF. In DNA form, the CDR3 reads TGCAGCGTTACCGTCATCCGGCGGCGGAACTATGGCTACACCTTC.